The clone carrying this T cell receptor beta chain was seen repeatedly, ten times or more. Its antigen is as yet unknown. The 5'RACE template-switching step produced TCR cDNA and added a universal primer site and UMIs. TCRdb reprocessed the 5' RACE reads via MiXCR and lists one record per CDR3 protein. Of about 200,000 distinct CDR3 sequences in the sample, 2.5% to 3.5% are singletons; the top ten hold less than 3.5%. V lost 4 bases and J 2 bases, leaving 11 bases between the germline ends. The CDR3 contains 14 residues. The data were taken from a study of T cells after yellow fever vaccination. Whole-study findings and limits: A secondary response was less intense yet reached its peak sooner, at day 5 versus 15.

Sequencing was performed on CD4+ T cells sorted from PBMCs, taken 10 days after the yellow fever booster vaccination. This clonotype originated in a young man who received the YFV17D yellow fever vaccine. The rearrangement joins TRBV12-3 or TRBV12-4 to TRBJ2-5; no reliable D call. The CDR3 DNA reads as TGTGCCAGCAGTTCCTTGAACAGACAAGAGACCCAGTACTTC. It codes for CASSSLNRQETQYF.